A single sample is the source of the 20 T cell receptor beta chains below, sequenced in a study of identical twins' blood T cells. TCRdb analysed the 5' RACE reads with MiXCR anew, one entry per CDR3 protein. The data show 350,000 to 400,000 distinct CDR3 sequences, roughly 27% seen once. Sequencing was done on a sample of PBMCs. These TCRs come from a woman between 18 and 50 years old in good health.

A word on this clonotype: Germline and junction disagree at one end, which may indicate a read error. This chain uses TRBV10-3 with TRBJ1-3; tentative D call: TRBD1 (5 bases). The CDR3 is 14 amino acids. Germline CDR1 is ENHRY and CDR2 is SYGVKD. CDR3 loop: CAVSPGQSGNTIYF. Here the CDR3 DNA reads TGTGCCGTCAGCCCAGGGCAGTCTGGAAACACCATATATTTT.

The V gene is TRBV6-1, the J gene TRBJ2-3; TRBD2 is a possible D gene (6 bases). The germline V and J ends were trimmed by 8 bases and 3 bases, with 12 bases remaining between them. CDR1 and CDR2 from the germline V gene are MNHNS and SASEGT. This CDR3 is 13 amino acids long. The CDR3 region is CASRRVKTDTQYF. CDR3 DNA sequence: TGTGCCAGCCGGAGGGTAAAAACAGATACGCAGTATTTT.

This clonotype was seen many times. The chain has TRBV28 and TRBJ2-2, with unresolved D. The CDR3 runs to 11 residues. CDR1 MDHEN and CDR2 SYDVKM come from the germline V gene. V gave up 5 bases and J gave up 9 bases, with 7 bases separating them. CDR3 nucleotides: TGTGCCAGCAGTCCCTTCAGGGAGCTGTTTTTT. It encodes CASSPFRELFF. The variable domain in full, with the rest retrieved from reference TRBV28 and TRBJ2-2, is DVKVTQSSRYLVKRTGEKVFLECVQDMDHENMFWYRQDPGLGLRLIYFSYDVKMKEKGDIPEGYSVSREKKERFSLILESASTNQTSMYLCASSPFRELFFGEGSRLTVL.

The chain couples TRBV29-1 to TRBJ2-4; D not certain. The V gene lost 4 bases and the J gene lost 3 bases, with 10 bases spanning the gap. CDR1 and CDR2 from the germline V gene are SQVTM and ANQGSEA. The CDR3 has 13 residues. The CDR3 sequence: CSVGIHGKNIQYF. CDR3 DNA: TGCAGCGTTGGTATTCACGGCAAAAACATTCAGTACTTC.

Notes on this clonotype: One junction end disagrees with the germline gene, perhaps due to a read error. The chain employs TRBV20-1 and TRBJ2-1, with D hard to call. This CDR3 is built from 11 residues. The germline gives CDR1 DFQATT, CDR2 SNEGSKA (reference sequence). CDR3 coding DNA: TGCAGTGCTAGAAAGATCAATGAGCAGTCCTTC. Protein sequence: CSARKINEQSF.

V is TRBV29-1 and J is TRBJ1-1; perhaps TRBD1 as D (5 bases). CDR3 length: 16 amino acids. Germline values: CDR1 SQVTM, CDR2 ANQGSEA. Trimming took off 1 base at V and 0 bases at J, with 15 bases between the two ends. The CDR3 is CSVEGLLGTLNTEAFF. The DNA of the CDR3 is TGCAGCGTTGAAGGACTCCTCGGGACTCTGAACACTGAAGCTTTCTTT.

This clonotype was observed a few times. This sequence joins TRBV20-1 and TRBJ1-1; D is perhaps TRBD1 (6 bases). The germline V gene has CDR1 DFQATT and CDR2 SNEGSKA (reference sequence). Trimming took 3 bases from V and 2 from J, leaving 10 bases between them. The CDR3 has 13 amino acids. The CDR3 loop is CSASKDSNTEAFF. The CDR3 coding sequence is TGCAGTGCTAGTAAGGACAGCAACACTGAAGCTTTCTTT.

The chain couples TRBV4-3 to TRBJ2-1; perhaps TRBD2 as D (6 bases). This CDR3 region has 17 residues. The germline CDR1 and CDR2 sequences are LGHNA and YSLEER. Trimming shortened V by 0 bases and J by 6 bases, and 18 bases separated the two germline ends. The CDR3, as DNA: TGCGCCAGCAGCCAAGAAGTGAGTAGCACGGAGGGCAATGAGCAGTTCTTC. Translating it yields CASSQEVSSTEGNEQFF.

This clonotype has at least ten counts. The rearrangement uses TRBV29-1 and TRBJ2-1, with no clear D. V was clipped by 6 bases and J by 1 base, with 4 bases between them. The CDR3 contains 11 residues. Germline loops: CDR1 SQVTM, CDR2 ANQGSEA. CDR3 protein: CSVVSYNEQFF. CDR3 nucleotide sequence: TGCAGCGTGGTATCCTACAATGAGCAGTTCTTC.

There are a few counts of this clonotype. The rearrangement joins TRBV27 to TRBJ1-1; D may be TRBD1 (5 bases). The V end was cut by 5 bases, the J end by 2 bases, with 18 bases between. Germline V gene lookup returns CDR1 MNHEY and CDR2 SMNVEV (reference sequence). This CDR3 contains 16 residues. CDR3 protein: CASSLETGGFNTEAFF. CDR3 nucleotides: TGTGCCAGCAGTCTGGAAACCGGGGGGTTCAACACTGAAGCTTTCTTT.

This clonotype appeared many times. V gene TRBV14 combines with J gene TRBJ1-1; weak D call: TRBD1 (6 bases). CDR3 size: 11 residues. V lost 5 bases and J 11 bases, leaving 12 bases between the germline ends. Germline CDR1 reads SGHDN; CDR2 reads FVKESK. The CDR3 here is CASSLQGGAFF. CDR3 in DNA: TGTGCCAGCAGCTTACAGGGTGGTGCTTTCTTT.

This clonotype was counted a few times. The chain is built from TRBV2 and TRBJ2-2; 8 bases match TRBD1. Germline CDR1 and CDR2: SNHLY and FYNNEI. J gave up 7 bases and V 5 bases, and 6 bases lay outside the gene matches. This CDR3 is 14 amino acids long. The CDR3 bases are TGTGCCAGCAGTCTCGGACAGGGCAGCGGGGAGCTGTTTTTT. It codes for CASSLGQGSGELFF.

The J gene is TRBJ1-4, the V gene TRBV4-2; D is unclear. The CDR3 extends over 17 amino acids. Germline V gene data show CDR1 as LGHNA and CDR2 as YNFKEQ. Trimming left V 1 base short and J 5 bases short, with 17 bases between. Here the CDR3 DNA reads TGTGCCAGCAGCCAAGGTTCTGGGTTCGGCTCGAATGAAAAACTGTTTTTT. It yields the protein CASSQGSGFGSNEKLFF.

This clonotype is a singleton in its sample. The chain uses TRBV7-7 and TRBJ2-2, with 7 bases identical to TRBD1. The CDR3 contains 14 residues. Germline trimming cut 5 bases from V and 6 bases from J; bases unmatched to any gene: 6. Germline-derived CDR1 and CDR2 are SSHAT and FNYEAQ (reference sequence). CDR3 nucleotides: TGTGCCAGCAGCGTATTTACAGGGGCCGGGGAGCTGTTTTTT. Its translation is CASSVFTGAGELFF. Based on the CDR3 plus reference TRBV7-7 and TRBJ2-2, the full variable domain is GAGVSQSPRYKVTKRGQDVTLRCDPISSHATLYWYQQALGQGPEFLTYFNYEAQPDKSGLPSDRFSAERPEGSISTLTIQRTEQRDSAMYRCASSVFTGAGELFFGEGSRLTVL.

Only a few counts were recorded for this clonotype. The rearrangement links TRBV18 to TRBJ1-5; D unresolved. The DNA end is a closer match to TRBJ2-3, so the J assignment may be wrong. Looked up from germline, CDR1 is KGHSH and CDR2 is LQKENI. The CDR3 has 13 residues. The CDR3 loop reads CASSSGGDQPQYF. The CDR3 nucleotides read TGTGCCAGCTCTTCGGGCGGCGATCAGCCCCAGTATTTT.

This clonotype was seen a handful of times. CDR3 sequence: CASSLEGVEKLFF. CDR3 coding DNA: TGTGCCAGCAGCTTAGAAGGTGTGGAAAAACTGTTTTTT. The V call is TRBV11-2, the J call TRBJ1-4; no clear D. Between the trimmed V and J ends, which lost 0 bases and 8 bases, there was a span of 7 bases. The CDR3 is made up of 13 amino acids. The germline gives CDR1 SGHAT, CDR2 FQNNGV.

This clonotype was seen at least ten times. The CDR3 bases are TGCAGTGCCACCGTAGCGGGAAAAGAGACCCAGTACTTC. Translation gives CSATVAGKETQYF. V is TRBV20-1 and J is TRBJ2-5; 8 bases fit TRBD2. This CDR3 comprises 13 residues. The trim removed 6 bases at V and 3 bases at J, leaving 6 bases unmatched. Looked up from germline, CDR1 is DFQATT and CDR2 is SNEGSKA (reference sequence).

With respect to this clonotype: It may be a read error: a sequence one base away is much more abundant. V gene TRBV19 combines with J gene TRBJ1-1, with D unclear. Germline V gene sequence: CDR1 LNHDA, CDR2 SQIVND (reference sequence). The CDR3 has 15 amino acids. Trimming pared 7 bases from V and 5 bases from J, leaving 20 bases between. The CDR3 DNA reads as TGTGCCAGTATAGAAGGATGGCGGATAGGGACTGAAGCTTTCTTT. Protein: CASIEGWRIGTEAFF. The entire variable domain, with the rest obtained from reference TRBV19 and TRBJ1-1, is as follows: DGGITQSPKYLFRKEGQNVTLSCEQNLNHDAMYWYRQDPGQGLRLIYYSQIVNDFQKGDIAEGYSVSREKKESFPLTVTSAQKNPTAFYLCASIEGWRIGTEAFFGQGTRLTVV.

The genes are TRBV13 and TRBJ1-2; no clear D gene. V shed 3 bases and J shed 7 bases, with 9 bases lying between them. The germline gives CDR1 PRHDT, CDR2 FYEKMQ (reference sequence). The CDR3 has 12 amino acids. The CDR3 here is CASSFSVGGYTF. CDR3 DNA: TGTGCCAGCAGCTTCTCAGTGGGTGGCTACACCTTC.

This clonotype was counted a few times. The gene calls are TRBV5-6 and TRBJ2-1; 8 bases align to TRBD2. Per the germline V gene, CDR1 is SGHDT and CDR2 is YYEEEE. After removal of 4 bases from V and 3 bases from J, the junction contained 6 bases not matched to a gene. The CDR3 consists of 15 residues. The CDR3 is CASSPSGGHYNEQFF. For the CDR3, the DNA is TGTGCCAGCAGCCCCAGCGGGGGACACTACAATGAGCAGTTCTTC.